Reported below is one T cell receptor beta chain. The data belong to a study of CD8 T cells in ankylosing spondylitis. TCRdb itself ran the 5' RACE reads through MiXCR, one entry per CDR3 protein. The sample has about 140,000 distinct CDR3 sequences; 30% to 40% are singletons. The CDR3 covers 13 residues. Germline values: CDR1 MNHNY, CDR2 SVGAGI (reference sequence). V gave up 4 bases and J gave up 5 bases, with 10 bases separating them. The chain joins TRBV6-6 to TRBJ2-3; the D is unclear. This TCR was recovered from a male donor with ankylosing spondylitis. The sequenced sample consisted of synovial fluid, either unsorted or a sorted T cell fraction (not recorded which). The CDR3 sequence is CASSFNSGDTQYF. The CDR3 DNA is TGTGCCAGCAGTTTTAACAGTGGAGATACGCAGTATTTT.